A single sample gave rise to the 22 T cell receptor beta chains below, sequenced in a study of T cells in Graves' hyperthyroidism and ophthalmopathy. It was RNA transcripts that yielded the amplified TCR beta CDR3 regions. The TCR CDR3 first-round RT-PCR relied on the HTBI primer set. TCRdb processed the multiplex PCR reads anew with MiXCR; each CDR3 protein has one entry. The repertoire holds hundreds of thousands of distinct CDR3 sequences, with 30% to 40% as singletons. Sequencing input: blood. These receptors were taken from a woman aged 40 to 50 with Graves' hyperthyroidism.

This clonotype was seen only a few times. J is TRBJ1-6 and V is TRBV6-2 or TRBV6-3; tentatively, D is TRBD1 (6 bases). Trimming took off 10 bases at V and 8 bases at J, with 15 bases between the two ends. The V gene's germline CDR1 is MNHEY and CDR2 SVGEGT. The CDR3 sequence is 13 residues long. The CDR3 DNA follows: TGTGCCACCAAGGACAGCAGTCATTCACCCCTCCACTTT. The encoded protein is CATKDSSHSPLHF.

The chain combines TRBV19 with TRBJ2-2, with 8 bases matching TRBD1. The CDR3 has 17 amino acids. V shed 0 bases, J shed 6 bases, and the junction held 9 bases outside the gene matches. CDR1 LNHDA and CDR2 SQIVND come from the germline V gene (reference sequence). The CDR3 DNA reads TGTGCCAGTAGTATAGAGGCAGGGGGCGAAAGGTCCGGGGAGCTGTTTTTT. Translation gives CASSIEAGGERSGELFF.

The rearrangement joins TRBV10-1 to TRBJ2-7; the D gene is possibly TRBD2 (5 bases). This CDR3 contains 14 residues. Germline V gives CDR1 WNHNN, CDR2 SYGVQD (reference sequence). V gave up 4 bases and J gave up 1 base, with 11 bases separating them. This chain's CDR3 is CASSGGLMSYEQYF. The DNA of the CDR3 is TGCGCCAGCAGTGGAGGACTGATGTCCTACGAGCAGTACTTC.

This clonotype was recorded once. A read error may be the cause here, since a much bigger clone is one base away. The chain has TRBV7-8 and TRBJ1-6, with 7 bases matching TRBD1. V was clipped by 5 bases and J by 7 bases; unmatched bases: 8. The CDR3 is made up of 15 amino acids. Per germline, CDR1 SGHVS and CDR2 FQNEAQ. CDR3 amino acids: CASSPRQGLNSPLHF. Written as DNA, the CDR3 is TGTGCCAGCAGCCCAAGACAGGGCCTGAATTCACCCCTCCACTTT.

This chain connects TRBV10-3 to TRBJ1-2; 9 bases agree with TRBD1. This CDR3 is 13 amino acids long. Germline V gene sequence: CDR1 ENHRY, CDR2 SYGVKD. The J segment lost 6 bases and the V segment lost 5 bases, leaving 4 bases of the junction unmatched. The CDR3 reads CAISWTGADGYTF. In nucleotides, the CDR3 is TGTGCCATCAGTTGGACAGGGGCCGATGGCTACACCTTC.

V gene TRBV14 combines with J gene TRBJ2-2; 8 bases fit TRBD2. This CDR3 has 18 amino acids. Germline trimming cut 0 bases from V and 1 base from J; bases unmatched to any gene: 7. The germline V gene has CDR1 SGHDN and CDR2 FVKESK. CDR3 sequence (DNA): TGTGCCAGCAGCCAAGACCGGCCTAGCGGGCGGAACACCGGGGAGCTGTTTTTT. Translating gives CASSQDRPSGRNTGELFF.

This clonotype was recorded at least ten times. The chain has TRBV15 and TRBJ1-5; D is uncertain. Germline V gene lookup returns CDR1 LNHNV and CDR2 YYDKDF (reference sequence). The CDR3 is made up of 16 amino acids. Trimming took 0 bases from V and 2 from J, leaving 11 bases between them. The CDR3 sequence is CATSRDLGFGNQPQHF. CDR3 coding DNA: TGTGCCACCAGCAGAGATCTGGGATTCGGCAATCAGCCCCAGCATTTT.

This clonotype was observed at least ten times. The CDR3 nucleotides read TGCAGCGTTGAAGGCCCGCCGGGTGTGGGGGGAAGTGAAAAACTGTTTTTT. The encoded protein is CSVEGPPGVGGSEKLFF. The chain combines TRBV29-1 with TRBJ1-4; D might be TRBD1 (5 bases). The V gene's germline CDR1 is SQVTM and CDR2 ANQGSEA. V was cut by 1 base and J by 7 bases, with 22 bases left in between. The CDR3 consists of 17 residues.

V usage is TRBV7-9 and J usage is TRBJ1-2, with a tentative D call TRBD1 (6 bases). The CDR3 is made up of 15 amino acids. The ends were cut back, 1 base at V and 6 bases at J, with 15 bases in the middle. Germline lookup yields CDR1 SEHNR and CDR2 FQNEAQ (reference sequence). The CDR3 nucleotides read TGTGCCAGCAGCTTAGGGGGAACAGGGCCCGATGGCTACACCTTC. Its translation: CASSLGGTGPDGYTF.

Many counts were recorded for this clonotype. This rearrangement joins TRBV2 to TRBJ1-5, with 9 bases fitting TRBD1. The germline CDR1 and CDR2 sequences are SNHLY and FYNNEI. The CDR3 runs 16 residues. V shed 4 bases and J 4 bases; nucleotides not matched to a gene: 8. CDR3 in amino acids: CASSVEGGTGNQPQHF. The CDR3 DNA reads TGTGCCAGCAGTGTGGAAGGGGGGACAGGGAATCAGCCCCAGCATTTT.

V is TRBV19 and J is TRBJ2-7; D remains ambiguous. Trimming stripped 5 bases from V and 3 bases from J, with 17 bases between. Germline V gives CDR1 LNHDA, CDR2 SQIVND (reference sequence). The CDR3 runs 15 residues. Here the CDR3 DNA reads TGTGCCAGTAGTCCGGTTTCCAGCAGCTTCTACGAGCAGTACTTC. Translating gives CASSPVSSSFYEQYF. Based on the CDR3 plus reference TRBV19 and TRBJ2-7, the full variable domain is DGGITQSPKYLFRKEGQNVTLSCEQNLNHDAMYWYRQDPGQGLRLIYYSQIVNDFQKGDIAEGYSVSREKKESFPLTVTSAQKNPTAFYLCASSPVSSSFYEQYFGPGTRLTVT.

The table lists this clonotype with many counts. The V gene is TRBV12-3 or TRBV12-4, the J gene TRBJ1-5; D remains ambiguous. This CDR3 is built from 12 residues. The V and J ends lost 4 bases and 6 bases respectively, with 7 bases between them. This CDR3 reads CASSSFGQPQHF. The DNA of the CDR3 is TGTGCCAGCAGTTCTTTCGGTCAGCCCCAGCATTTT.

At least ten counts were recorded for this clonotype. The junction shows a germline mismatch at one end, possibly a read error. The genes are TRBV20-1 and TRBJ2-7; tentative D call: TRBD1 (5 bases). The germline CDR1 and CDR2 sequences are DFQATT and SNEGSKA (reference sequence). This CDR3 spans 14 amino acids. The CDR3 coding sequence is TGCGGTGCTATCCCCCAGGGCGCCATCTACGAGCAGTACTTC. Its translation is CGAIPQGAIYEQYF.

The rearrangement joins TRBV19 to TRBJ1-1; D is unresolved. Germline V gene lookup returns CDR1 LNHDA and CDR2 SQIVND (reference sequence). The V gene lost 2 bases and the J gene lost 2 bases, with 6 bases spanning the gap. This CDR3 region has 13 residues. The CDR3 sequence is CASSILANTEAFF. CDR3 sequence (DNA): TGTGCCAGTAGTATACTTGCCAACACTGAAGCTTTCTTT.

Regarding this clonotype: This sequence may be a read error, since a much larger clone differs from it by one base. The chain carries TRBV20-1 and TRBJ2-5; D unclear. Germline V lookup: CDR1 DFQATT, CDR2 SNEGSKA (reference sequence). The CDR3 is 10 residues long. The CDR3 DNA is TGCAGTGCATGGCAAGAGTCCCAGTACTTC. It specifies CSAWQESQYF.

This chain joins TRBV16 and TRBJ1-5, with unresolved D. The CDR3 contains 15 residues. V was clipped by 8 bases and J by 5 bases, with 19 bases between them. The germline CDR1 and CDR2 sequences are KGHSY and FQNENV. CDR3 sequence: CASSAGRTDYQPQHF. The CDR3 DNA reads as TGTGCCAGCTCCGCGGGGAGGACCGATTATCAGCCCCAGCATTTT.

Many counts were recorded for this clonotype. This rearrangement joins TRBV6-4 to TRBJ2-6; TRBD2 agrees at 10 bases. The germline V gene encodes CDR1 MRHNA and CDR2 SNTAGT. Trimming removed 10 bases from V and 0 bases from J; junction bases left unmatched: 6. The CDR3 spans 16 residues. The CDR3: CATGLAALSGANVLTF. CDR3 in DNA: TGTGCCACCGGACTAGCGGCACTCTCTGGGGCCAACGTCCTGACTTTC.

The CDR3 loop reads CASSVVTGSTGELFF. Written as DNA, the CDR3 is TGTGCCAGTAGTGTAGTGACAGGGAGTACCGGGGAGCTGTTTTTT. The chain has TRBV19 and TRBJ2-2, with 7 bases matching TRBD1. J gave up 5 bases and V 5 bases, and 8 bases lay outside the gene matches. The germline gives CDR1 LNHDA, CDR2 SQIVND (reference sequence). The CDR3 is 15 residues long.

The J gene is TRBJ2-3, the V gene TRBV7-2, with 10 bases lining up with TRBD2. CDR1 SGHTA and CDR2 FQGNSA come from the germline V gene. V was pared by 4 bases and J by 2 bases, with 15 bases of the junction left unmatched. The CDR3 is 19 residues long. Written as DNA, the CDR3 is TGTGCCAGCAGCTCGCACCCTACTACTAGCGGGGAACTCACAGATACGCAGTATTTT. Protein: CASSSHPTTSGELTDTQYF.

This clonotype was counted only a few times. V and J are TRBV7-8 and TRBJ2-5; D not certain. The germline CDR1 and CDR2 sequences are SGHVS and FQNEAQ. V gave up 2 bases and J gave up 4 bases, with 8 bases separating them. The CDR3 spans 13 residues. The CDR3 region is CASSLPLVETQYF. CDR3 nucleotides: TGTGCCAGCAGCTTACCCCTTGTAGAGACCCAGTACTTC.

This clonotype was recorded only once. The chain couples TRBV4-2 to TRBJ2-5, with a possible D match to TRBD2 (5 bases). Trimming left V 4 bases short and J 1 base short, with 16 bases between. Germline V gene sequence: CDR1 LGHNA, CDR2 YNFKEQ. The CDR3 length is 16 residues. In DNA, the CDR3 is TGTGCCAGCAGCCCAGGACTGATACTAAGCCAAGAGACCCAGTACTTC. Its translation is CASSPGLILSQETQYF.

The chain combines TRBV7-2 with TRBJ2-5; the D is unclear. Germline CDR1 reads SGHTA; CDR2 reads FQGNSA. The CDR3 is 14 residues long. Trimming shortened V by 7 bases and J by 6 bases, and 18 bases separated the two germline ends. The CDR3 is CASTELGGVKTQYF. The DNA for the CDR3 is TGTGCCAGCACCGAGTTAGGCGGCGTGAAGACCCAGTACTTC.